This entry features one T cell receptor beta chain sequence. Its target is not known. The data were obtained in a study of cytotoxic CD8 clonotypes in ibrutinib-treated CLL. Overall study findings and caveats: Clonality correlated strongly with circulating CD8+ T cells and exceeded age-matched healthy donors at baseline.

The source of roughly 1.9 micrograms of genomic DNA for TCR beta libraries was cryopreserved PBMCs. The CDR3 is made up of 16 amino acids. Trimming took off 5 bases at V and 1 base at J, with 16 bases between the two ends. Germline assignment: CDR1 SGHVS and CDR2 FQNEAQ. Repertoires were generated with immunoSEQ multiplex PCR, while TCRdb's copy carries only in-frame clones and drops some. The data hold fewer than 400,000 clones, with over 60% observed a single time. V usage is TRBV7-8 and J usage is TRBJ2-3; tentatively, D is TRBD1 or TRBD2 (6 bases each). The sequence was collected from a human donor with chronic lymphocytic leukemia. Material: PBMCs, obtained after 36 months of ibrutinib treatment. CDR3 nucleotide sequence: TGTGCCAGCAGCCTATGGACGGGGGCCGGCACAGATACGCAGTATTTT. Protein sequence: CASSLWTGAGTDTQYF.